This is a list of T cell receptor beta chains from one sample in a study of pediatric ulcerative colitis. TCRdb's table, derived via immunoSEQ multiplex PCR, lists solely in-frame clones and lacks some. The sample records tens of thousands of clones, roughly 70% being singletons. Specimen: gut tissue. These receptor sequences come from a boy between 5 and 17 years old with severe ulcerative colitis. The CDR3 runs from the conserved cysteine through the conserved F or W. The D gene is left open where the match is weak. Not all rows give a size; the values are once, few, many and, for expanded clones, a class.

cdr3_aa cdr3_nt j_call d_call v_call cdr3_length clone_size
CASGPYPRDGYTF TGTGCCAGCGGCCCTTATCCCCGGGATGGCTACACCTTC TRBJ1-2 NA TRBV7-2 13 NA
CASSPAPNQPQHF TGTGCCAGCAGCCCGGCCCCCAATCAGCCCCAGCATTTT TRBJ1-5 NA TRBV5-4 13 NA
CASSGETGISLHF TGTGCCAGCAGCGGAGAGACAGGGATCTCCCTCCACTTT TRBJ1-6 TRBD1 TRBV7-8 13 NA
CASSLMSGGDYEQYF TGTGCCAGCAGCTTGATGTCCGGGGGGGACTACGAGCAGTACTTC TRBJ2-7 TRBD2 TRBV11-3 15 NA
CASTIALGVYTEAFF TGTGCCAGCACCATAGCGCTGGGTGTGTACACTGAAGCTTTCTTT TRBJ1-1 NA TRBV28 15 NA
CASSLAPLGTGGNEQYF TGCGCCAGCAGCTTGGCCCCGTTAGGGACAGGGGGTAATGAGCAGTACTTC TRBJ2-7 TRBD1 TRBV5-1 17 few
CASSLAPKPVGGRIDTQYF TGTGCCAGCAGCTTAGCGCCGAAGCCAGTGGGGGGGCGTATAGATACGCAGTATTTT TRBJ2-3 NA TRBV7-2 19 NA
CSVVRPMNTEAFF TGCAGCGTTGTAAGGCCGATGAACACTGAAGCTTTCTTT TRBJ1-1 NA TRBV29-1 13 few
CASSGQGAGANVLTF TGTGCCAGCAGTGGACAGGGGGCGGGGGCCAACGTCCTGACTTTC TRBJ2-6 TRBD1 TRBV2 15 NA
CSVEIRGMNTEAFF TGCAGCGTTGAGATACGAGGGATGAACACTGAAGCTTTCTTT TRBJ1-1 NA TRBV29-1 14 NA
CATATGEYGYTF TGTGCCACCGCGACAGGGGAGTATGGCTACACCTTC TRBJ1-2 TRBD1 TRBV6-6 12 few
CQTPDGYTF TGCCAAACGCCGGATGGCTACACCTTC TRBJ1-2 NA TRBV11-2 9 once
CASSLEGPVSEAFF TGCGCCAGCAGCTTGGAAGGGCCGGTTTCCGAAGCTTTCTTT TRBJ1-1 NA TRBV5-1 14 NA
CASSLSDLFMNTEAFF TGCGCCAGCAGCTTATCCGACCTTTTCATGAACACTGAAGCTTTCTTT TRBJ1-1 NA TRBV5-1 16 NA
CASSITGYSNQPQHF TGTGCCAGTAGTATAACAGGGTATAGCAATCAGCCCCAGCATTTT TRBJ1-5 NA TRBV19 15 NA
CASMRQEIDTQYF TGTGCCAGCATGAGACAAGAGATAGATACGCAGTATTTT TRBJ2-3 NA TRBV2 13 NA
CASSRRGHTEAFF TGTGCCAGCAGCCGGCGGGGACACACTGAAGCTTTCTTT TRBJ1-1 NA TRBV28 13 NA
CASSQYQAGGKEQYF TGCGCCAGCAGCCAGTACCAAGCGGGGGGGAAAGAGCAGTACTTC TRBJ2-7 TRBD2 TRBV4-1 15 medium-sized
CASSLSPAGGYTF TGTGCCAGCAGCTTGTCCCCTGCGGGTGGCTACACCTTC TRBJ1-2 NA TRBV5-6 13 NA
CASSLVAGQGPGEQYF TGCGCCAGCAGCTTGGTCGCTGGACAGGGGCCTGGGGAGCAGTACTTC TRBJ2-7 TRBD1 TRBV5-1 16 NA
CASWGGPLSNTEAFF TGTGCCAGCTGGGGGGGCCCCCTCTCGAACACTGAAGCTTTCTTT TRBJ1-1 NA TRBV6-1 15 NA
CAISSGQGMGEAFF TGTGCCATCAGCTCGGGACAGGGGATGGGTGAAGCTTTCTTT TRBJ1-1 TRBD1 TRBV10-3 14 NA
CSFGQGDTGELFF TGCAGCTTCGGACAGGGGGACACCGGGGAGCTGTTTTTT TRBJ2-2 TRBD1 TRBV29-1 13 few
CASSEWSAGGTTDTQYF TGTGCCAGCAGTGAATGGTCGGCCGGGGGGACCACAGATACGCAGTATTTT TRBJ2-3 TRBD2 TRBV6-1 17 NA
CASSIGSEPQYNEQFF TGTGCCAGTAGTATTGGATCCGAACCCCAATACAATGAGCAGTTCTTC TRBJ2-1 NA TRBV19 16 NA
CASSRADNEQFF TGTGCCAGCAGCCGGGCCGACAATGAGCAGTTCTTC TRBJ2-1 NA TRBV14 12 NA
CASRRTGDLFSYTF TGTGCCAGCAGACGTACAGGGGACCTATTTAGCTACACCTTC TRBJ1-2 TRBD1 TRBV11-2 14 NA
CAWSVQSGLRNTEAFF TGTGCCTGGAGTGTACAATCGGGACTTAGGAACACTGAAGCTTTCTTT TRBJ1-1 NA TRBV30 16 NA
CASSYKENRDSKETQYF TGTGCCAGCAGTTACAAGGAGAACCGGGACAGCAAAGAGACCCAGTACTTC TRBJ2-5 TRBD1 TRBV6-7 17 few
CASSNPRDYRDISYEQYF TGTGCCAGCAGTAACCCAAGAGACTACCGGGACATCTCCTACGAGCAGTACTTC TRBJ2-7 NA TRBV7-2 18 NA
CASKIRISLQPQHF TGTGCCAGTAAAATTCGCATTTCACTCCAGCCCCAGCATTTT TRBJ1-5 NA TRBV19 14 NA
CASSQGGGSSYEQYF TGTGCCAGCAGCCAAGGCGGGGGGAGCTCCTACGAGCAGTACTTC TRBJ2-7 TRBD2 TRBV4-2 15 few
CASREWTGTYEQYF TGTGCCAGCAGGGAGTGGACAGGAACCTACGAGCAGTACTTC TRBJ2-7 TRBD1 TRBV6-9 14 NA
CSVDRNGELFF TGCAGCGTGGATAGAAACGGGGAGCTGTTTTTT TRBJ2-2 NA TRBV29-1 11 few
CAVARTYNSPLHF TGTGCCGTCGCCAGGACTTATAATTCACCCCTCCACTTT TRBJ1-6 NA TRBV6-5 13 few
CASSVGQGADTGELFF TGTGCCAGCAGCGTAGGACAGGGAGCCGACACCGGGGAGCTGTTTTTT TRBJ2-2 TRBD1 TRBV5-6 16 NA
CASSPSRVGYEQYF TGTGCCAGCTCACCATCCAGGGTAGGCTACGAGCAGTACTTC TRBJ2-7 NA TRBV18 14 NA
CASSAWTGHSTEKLFF TGTGCCAGCAGCGCCTGGACAGGGCATTCCACCGAAAAACTGTTTTTT TRBJ1-4 TRBD1 TRBV5-6 16 NA
CASSFVQGEGYTF TGTGCCAGCAGCTTTGTACAGGGGGAAGGCTACACCTTC TRBJ1-2 TRBD1 TRBV5-4 13 NA
CASSAVLGDGYEQYF TGTGCCAGCAGCGCCGTCCTCGGAGACGGCTACGAGCAGTACTTC TRBJ2-7 NA TRBV7-9 15 NA
CASSVYGYTF TGTGCCAGCAGTGTGTACGGCTACACCTTC TRBJ1-2 NA TRBV2 10 NA
CASSAYTGIGETQYF TGTGCCAGCAGCGCGTATACAGGGATCGGGGAGACCCAGTACTTC TRBJ2-5 NA TRBV9 15 NA
CASSLDRGSEQYF TGTGCCAGCAGTTTAGACAGGGGTAGCGAGCAGTACTTC TRBJ2-7 TRBD1 TRBV27 13 NA
CASRLLFSGNTIYF TGTGCCAGCAGGCTGCTGTTCTCTGGAAACACCATATATTTT TRBJ1-3 NA TRBV5-5 14 NA
CAWSSRANVLTF TGTGCCTGGAGTTCAAGAGCCAACGTCCTGACTTTC TRBJ2-6 NA TRBV30 12 NA
CASTGLAGPGELFF TGTGCCAGCACGGGACTAGCGGGCCCCGGGGAGCTGTTTTTT TRBJ2-2 TRBD2 TRBV28 14 NA
CASRPTWSGSYEQYF TGCGCCAGCAGACCCACTTGGAGCGGCTCCTACGAGCAGTACTTC TRBJ2-7 NA TRBV5-1 15 few
CASSSGRRNEKLFF TGTGCCAGCAGCTCCGGACGGAGAAATGAAAAACTGTTTTTT TRBJ1-4 NA TRBV7-6 14 NA
CASSQGEGGIETQYF TGTGCCAGCAGTCAGGGAGAAGGGGGCATTGAGACCCAGTACTTC TRBJ2-5 TRBD1 TRBV6-1 15 few
CARKRDRSNGEQFF TGTGCCAGAAAGCGAGACAGGTCTAACGGTGAGCAGTTCTTC TRBJ2-1 NA TRBV6-5 14 NA
CASSLGGQGSSYEQYF TGTGCCAGCAGCTTAGGGGGCCAGGGAAGTTCCTACGAGCAGTACTTC TRBJ2-7 NA TRBV11-2 16 NA
CASSLEFTGELFF TGTGCCAGCAGCTTAGAATTCACCGGGGAGCTGTTTTTT TRBJ2-2 NA TRBV11-1 13 few
CASSWDSLDGANVLTF TGTGCCAGCAGCTGGGACAGCTTGGATGGGGCCAACGTCCTGACTTTC TRBJ2-6 TRBD1 TRBV5-5 16 NA